The 3 T cell receptor beta chains below come from one sample, sequenced in a study of Ad26.COV2.S vaccination and SARS-CoV-2 variants. Method: immunoSEQ multiplex PCR; TCRdb's copy keeps in-frame clones and lacks some. In the table there are some 500,000 clones, 89% of which are singletons. Described treatment: 15 to 20 received Ad26.COV2.S at low or high dose, single or two shots; about five received placebo; per-sample allocation not given. Specimen acquisition occurred on day 63 following the initial vaccine or placebo injection. The starting material was peripheral blood, obtained in a trial of Ad26.COV2.S vaccine versus placebo. These receptors were collected from a person between 18 and 59 years old who received the Ad26.COV2.S COVID-19 vaccine or a placebo.

This chain joins TRBV16 and TRBJ1-5, with 8 bases aligning to TRBD1. From germline, CDR1 is KGHSY and CDR2 FQNENV. The CDR3 consists of 13 residues. The V segment lost 8 bases and the J segment 5 bases; nucleotides outside the gene matches: 5. CDR3 sequence reads: CASETDRDQPQHF. CDR3 sequence (DNA): TGTGCCAGCGAAACGGACAGGGATCAGCCCCAGCATTTT. Full variable domain (rest looked up from reference TRBV16 and TRBJ1-5): GEEVAQTPKHLVRGEGQKAKLYCAPIKGHSYVFWYQQVLKNEFKFLISFQNENVFDETGMPKERFSAKCLPNSPCSLEIQATKLEDSAVYFCASETDRDQPQHFGDGTRLSIL.

J is TRBJ2-3 and V is TRBV5-1; D call uncertain. Trimming cost V 0 bases and J 6 bases, with 8 bases left between them. The CDR3 is 13 residues long. Germline CDR1 is SGHRS and CDR2 is YFSETQ. The CDR3 nucleotides are TGCGCCAGCAGCTTGGAGGCGGTGGATACGCAGTATTTT. Translating it yields CASSLEAVDTQYF.

The genes are TRBV5-1 and TRBJ2-1; 9 bases fit TRBD2. The CDR3 is 15 residues long. The trim removed 5 bases at V and 0 bases at J, leaving 3 bases unmatched. The germline gives CDR1 SGHRS, CDR2 YFSETQ. The DNA of the CDR3 is TGCGCCAGCAGTGGTAGCGGGAGCTCCTACAATGAGCAGTTCTTC. It translates to CASSGSGSSYNEQFF.